Listed here are 24 T cell receptor beta chains from one sample, sequenced in a study of T cells after yellow fever vaccination (dated by TCRdb to about 2019). The protocol used for the library was 5' RACE. Sequencing took place on an Illumina HiSeq 2500. TCRdb reanalyzed the raw reads on its own, using fastp at Q25 for trimming and MiXCR for clone calling, and kept in-frame beta chains. Rows merge per CDR3 protein into single entries with the most common DNA and genes. The sample table lists a few hundred thousand distinct CDR3 sequences, 6.8% of them with a count of one. The biggest ten clones account for over 15% of the sample. The meaning of the sample's treatment or condition label: live attenuated yellow fever vaccine strain. This specimen consisted of PBMCs, obtained roughly seven weeks after the first yellow fever vaccination. These receptor sequences come from a man younger than 35 who received the YFV17D yellow fever vaccine.

This clonotype was recorded a few times. The rearrangement joins TRBV5-5 to TRBJ2-1, with 11 positions matching TRBD2. The germline gives CDR1 SGHKS, CDR2 YYEKEE (reference sequence). The CDR3 length is 17 residues. V lost 7 bases to trimming and J lost 5 bases; unmatched junction nucleotides: 14. The CDR3 DNA follows: TGTGCCAGCTTCGGACAACCGGGACTAGCGGAAAACAATGAGCAGTTCTTC. This sequence encodes CASFGQPGLAENNEQFF.

This clonotype was counted only a few times. The chain joins TRBV4-1 to TRBJ2-5; D perhaps matches TRBD2 (7 bases). CDR3 size: 16 residues. Germline values: CDR1 MGHRA, CDR2 YSYEKL. V was cut by 3 bases and J by 1 base, with 15 bases left in between. The CDR3 loop reads CASSQGSAGAQETQYF. DNA for the CDR3: TGCGCCAGCAGCCAGGGATCGGCGGGGGCCCAAGAGACCCAGTACTTC.

The CDR3 region has the DNA TGTGCCATCGGGGGAGGCCAAGAGACCCAGTACTTC. Translated: CAIGGGQETQYF. V gene TRBV7-9 combines with J gene TRBJ2-5; D perhaps matches TRBD2 (6 bases). The V end was cut by 10 bases, the J end by 1 base, with 10 bases between. This CDR3 contains 12 residues. Germline V gives CDR1 SEHNR, CDR2 FQNEAQ (reference sequence).

This clonotype was counted many times. V is TRBV4-1 and J is TRBJ2-2; a possible D gene is TRBD2 (8 bases). V lost 4 bases to trimming and J lost 5 bases, with 26 bases between them. The germline gives CDR1 MGHRA, CDR2 YSYEKL. CDR3 length equals 19 residues. Written as DNA, the CDR3 is TGCGCCAGCAGCCTTCGCGGGGGGTCTAGGGGGCTTGTAACCGGGGAGCTGTTTTTT. Encoded protein: CASSLRGGSRGLVTGELFF.

The J gene is TRBJ2-7, the V gene TRBV5-6, with D unresolved. V was clipped by 4 bases and J by 6 bases, with 14 bases between them. From germline, CDR1 is SGHDT and CDR2 YYEEEE. The CDR3 length is 13 residues. The CDR3 DNA follows: TGTGCCAGCAGCCCCGGGCAGGTCTGCGAGCAGTACTTC. This gives the protein CASSPGQVCEQYF.

This clonotype was detected many times. This chain uses TRBV29-1 with TRBJ2-5; D is unresolved. Between the trimmed V and J ends, which lost 7 bases and 4 bases, there was a span of 13 bases. The CDR3 covers 12 residues. Germline V gene lookup returns CDR1 SQVTM and CDR2 ANQGSEA. Written as DNA, the CDR3 is TGCAGCGCGAGGCTGGGCCGAGAGACCCAGTACTTC. It is translated as CSARLGRETQYF.

This chain links TRBV18 with TRBJ1-2; 9 bases line up with TRBD1. There are 17 residues in the CDR3. V lost 5 bases to trimming and J lost 0 bases; unmatched junction nucleotides: 10. Germline loops: CDR1 KGHSH, CDR2 LQKENI. This CDR3 reads CASSGGQGRLANYGYTF. CDR3 sequence (DNA): TGTGCCAGCTCAGGGGGACAGGGCCGCCTGGCTAACTATGGCTACACCTTC.

V is TRBV6-1 and J is TRBJ2-1, with D possibly being TRBD2 (5 bases). The germline V gene encodes CDR1 MNHNS and CDR2 SASEGT. The CDR3 totals 13 residues. Trimming pared 11 bases from V and 8 bases from J, leaving 19 bases between. The CDR3 protein is CASSRGIKDEQFF. The CDR3 DNA is TGTGCCTCCTCCCGGGGAATCAAGGATGAGCAGTTCTTC.

This clonotype turned up a few times. The CDR3 DNA sequence: TGTGCCAGCAGCTTGATCCAGGTTACAGATACGCAGTATTTT. Protein sequence: CASSLIQVTDTQYF. This chain connects TRBV7-2 to TRBJ2-3, with D unresolved. Trimming cost V 3 bases and J 3 bases, with 10 bases left between them. The germline V gene encodes CDR1 SGHTA and CDR2 FQGNSA. The CDR3 totals 14 residues.

This clonotype came up many times. V usage is TRBV6-1 and J usage is TRBJ2-3; no clear D gene. V dropped 7 bases and J dropped 2 bases, with 19 bases sitting between them. Germline CDR1 reads MNHNS; CDR2 reads SASEGT. The CDR3 consists of 16 residues. In nucleotides, the CDR3 is TGTGCCAGCACCAAAGAGGTGGCAGACCCCACAGATACGCAGTATTTT. This encodes CASTKEVADPTDTQYF.

This clonotype was seen only a few times. The rearrangement uses TRBV4-3 and TRBJ2-1; maybe TRBD2 (6 bases). The germline V gene encodes CDR1 LGHNA and CDR2 YSLEER. The CDR3 contains 13 residues. Between the trimmed V and J ends, which lost 2 bases and 9 bases, there was a span of 11 bases. The CDR3 region is CASSQTGVVEQFF. CDR3 bases: TGCGCCAGCAGCCAAACGGGGGTCGTTGAGCAGTTCTTC.

This clonotype was seen a few times. The V and J genes are TRBV9 and TRBJ2-3; 8 bases map to TRBD2. The CDR3 totals 14 residues. The V gene end was trimmed by 4 bases and the J gene end by 4 bases; junction bases not matched to a gene: 5. Per the germline V gene, CDR1 is SGDLS and CDR2 is YYNGEE. For the CDR3, the DNA is TGTGCCAGCAGCTCCCGGGAGGGGCCAGATACGCAGTATTTT. Translated, it gives CASSSREGPDTQYF.

A few counts support this clonotype. This chain uses TRBV28 with TRBJ2-5; 11 bases match TRBD1. Germline V gene sequence: CDR1 MDHEN, CDR2 SYDVKM. V trimming: 8 bases; J trimming: 4 bases; junction bases outside the gene matches: 3. The CDR3 is 13 amino acids. CDR3 protein: CASGQGARETQYF. The CDR3 nucleotides read TGTGCCAGCGGACAGGGGGCGAGAGAGACCCAGTACTTC.

This clonotype was found a few times. This chain connects TRBV4-1 to TRBJ1-1, with TRBD1 as a possible D gene (5 bases). The CDR3 extends over 15 amino acids. V was pared by 3 bases and J by 10 bases, with 21 bases between. The germline V gene encodes CDR1 MGHRA and CDR2 YSYEKL. CDR3 DNA sequence: TGCGCCAGCAGCCATGGTGCCGGGGGGATAGGTGTAGCTTTCTTT. This translates into CASSHGAGGIGVAFF.

This clonotype was seen more than once but under ten times. This chain connects TRBV2 to TRBJ1-1; no clear D. This CDR3 region has 12 residues. The ends were cut back, 7 bases at V and 1 base at J, with 7 bases in the middle. Germline assignment: CDR1 SNHLY and CDR2 FYNNEI. CDR3 coding DNA: TGTGCCAGCAAACGGGCGAACACTGAAGCTTTCTTT. Its protein is CASKRANTEAFF.

In its sample, this clonotype was seen a few times. The V gene is TRBV20-1, the J gene TRBJ1-5; 7 nucleotides line up with TRBD1. The CDR3 is 15 residues long. Trimming cost V 0 bases and J 6 bases; bases outside gene matches: 8. Germline-derived CDR1 and CDR2 are DFQATT and SNEGSKA (reference sequence). CDR3 residues: CSARDPTGWAQPQHF. DNA of the CDR3: TGCAGTGCTAGAGATCCGACAGGGTGGGCTCAGCCCCAGCATTTT.

J is TRBJ1-6 and V is TRBV7-2; D is uncertain. Per germline, CDR1 SGHTA and CDR2 FQGNSA. The CDR3 contains 13 residues. Trimming removed 7 bases from V and 9 bases from J, with 13 bases in between. The CDR3 sequence is CASTDRFVSPLHF. The CDR3 region has the DNA TGTGCCAGCACCGACCGCTTTGTTTCACCCCTCCACTTT.

In this sample, this clonotype turned up many times. The chain carries TRBV24-1 and TRBJ2-1; the match to TRBD2 covers 8 bases. The CDR3 is made up of 15 amino acids. Germline CDR1 reads KGHDR; CDR2 reads SFDVKD. The V segment lost 5 bases and the J segment 2 bases; nucleotides outside the gene matches: 4. The CDR3 coding sequence is TGTGCCACCAGTGCCGCGGGGGGTCCCTACAATGAGCAGTTCTTC. It yields the protein CATSAAGGPYNEQFF.

The sample holds a few counts of this clonotype. V usage is TRBV18 and J usage is TRBJ1-5; D not resolved. This CDR3 spans 12 amino acids. Germline values: CDR1 KGHSH, CDR2 LQKENI. V was cut by 3 bases and J by 3 bases, with 3 bases left in between. CDR3 protein: CASSPSNQPQHF. The CDR3 DNA sequence: TGTGCCAGCTCACCCTCCAATCAGCCCCAGCATTTT.

The chain combines TRBV5-8 with TRBJ2-7; perhaps TRBD2 as D (6 bases). CDR3 length equals 13 residues. V was clipped by 0 bases and J by 3 bases, with 7 bases between them. Germline values: CDR1 SGHTS, CDR2 YDEGEE. CDR3 in amino acids: CASSLETSYEQYF. Written as DNA, the CDR3 is TGTGCCAGCAGCTTGGAGACTAGCTACGAGCAGTACTTC. Based on the CDR3 plus reference TRBV5-8 and TRBJ2-7, the full variable domain is EAGVTQSPTHLIKTRGQQATLRCSPISGHTSVYWYQQALGLGLQFLLWYDEGEERNRGNFPPRFSGRQFPNYSSELNVNALELEDSALYLCASSLETSYEQYFGPGTRLTVT.

The chain joins TRBV27 to TRBJ1-4; 9 nucleotides match TRBD1. The CDR3 loop spans 16 amino acids. Germline CDR1 MNHEY, CDR2 SMNVEV (reference sequence). V shed 6 bases and J 1 base; nucleotides not matched to a gene: 6. CDR3 region: CASSQDRGITNEKLFF. Here the CDR3 DNA reads TGTGCCAGCAGCCAGGACAGGGGCATAACTAATGAAAAACTGTTTTTT.

The V call is TRBV4-1, the J call TRBJ2-3; 7 bases are a match to TRBD1. From germline, CDR1 is MGHRA and CDR2 YSYEKL. This CDR3 region has 16 residues. V gave up 2 bases and J gave up 0 bases; unmatched junction bases: 5. The CDR3 nucleotides are TGCGCCAGCAGCCAATTGGTGACAGGGAGCACAGATACGCAGTATTTT. Translation: CASSQLVTGSTDTQYF.

This clonotype was counted only a few times. The J gene is TRBJ2-4, the V gene TRBV4-3; D is unresolved. The germline V gene encodes CDR1 LGHNA and CDR2 YSLEER. The CDR3 has 15 residues. Trimming took 0 bases from V and 1 from J, leaving 7 bases between them. The CDR3: CASSQDAAAKNIQYF. CDR3 in DNA: TGCGCCAGCAGCCAAGACGCGGCGGCCAAAAACATTCAGTACTTC.

This clonotype came up many times. CDR3 DNA: TGCAGTGCGGACGGGGGACCCGTGGAGACCCAGTACTTC. Protein product: CSADGGPVETQYF. The V gene is TRBV20-1, the J gene TRBJ2-5; perhaps TRBD2 as D (6 bases). V lost 6 bases and J 5 bases, leaving 16 bases between the germline ends. Germline lookup yields CDR1 DFQATT and CDR2 SNEGSKA (reference sequence). The CDR3 is 13 residues long.